The clone carrying this T cell receptor beta chain was seen at least ten times. The antigen remains unidentified. The data were taken from a study of identical twins. Regarding the study as a whole: Monozygotic twins shared more out-of-frame TCR alpha than recombination models predicted. Rather than following the same donors, the conclusions depended on cross-sectional statistical analysis. Memory repertoires lacked the insertion deficit that abundant cord blood beta clonotypes showed. Out-of-frame alpha sequences shared by twins were enriched for low generation probability.

TCRdb independently ran MiXCR on the 5' RACE reads; one entry per CDR3 protein. The sample records roughly 710,000 distinct CDR3 sequences, roughly 6% being singletons. The CDR3 is made up of 15 amino acids. The V segment lost 5 bases and the J segment 0 bases; nucleotides outside the gene matches: 3. Germline values: CDR1 SGHAT, CDR2 FQNNGV. The source of this sequence is a man younger than 30 in good health. V usage is TRBV11-2 and J usage is TRBJ1-1, with 10 bases identical to TRBD1. Material: naive T cells sorted from blood. The CDR3 DNA reads TGTGCCAGCAGCCCGGGACAGGGGATGAACACTGAAGCTTTCTTT. Translation gives CASSPGQGMNTEAFF.